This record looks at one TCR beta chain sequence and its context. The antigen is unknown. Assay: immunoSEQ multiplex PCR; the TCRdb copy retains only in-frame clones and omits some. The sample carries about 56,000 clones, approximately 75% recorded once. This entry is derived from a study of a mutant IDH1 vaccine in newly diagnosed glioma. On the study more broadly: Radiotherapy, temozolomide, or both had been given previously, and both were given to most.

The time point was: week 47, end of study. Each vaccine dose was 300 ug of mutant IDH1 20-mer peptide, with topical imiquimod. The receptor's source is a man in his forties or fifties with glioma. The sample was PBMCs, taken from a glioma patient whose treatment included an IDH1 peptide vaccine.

The CDR3 reads CASSQGPYNSPLHF. CDR3 DNA: TGCGCCAGCAGCCAAGGGCCCTATAATTCACCCCTCCACTTT. This sequence joins TRBV4-1 and TRBJ1-6; D not certain. V was clipped by 1 base and J by 2 bases, with 3 bases between them. The CDR3 is made up of 14 amino acids. From germline, CDR1 is MGHRA and CDR2 YSYEKL.